The rows below give T cell receptor beta chains drawn from one sample of a study of cytomegalovirus exposure and HLA in healthy donors. Using immunoSEQ multiplex PCR, the repertoire was profiled, and TCRdb retains in-frame clones only, with some absent. The profile shows about 120,000 clones, 80% of them singletons. The specimen sequenced was PBMCs. These receptor sequences come from a male donor in good health and CMV-seronegative. Both conserved end residues are part of each CDR3. The D gene is left open where the match is weak. Only part of the rows carry a size: once, few, many, or a class if the clone is expanded.

V gene,clone size,J gene,D gene,CDR3 DNA,CDR3 protein
TRBV7-2,NA,TRBJ1-3,TRBD1,TGTGCCAGCAGCTTTCGACAGGGGGCTGGAAACACCATATATTTT,CASSFRQGAGNTIYF
TRBV6-5,NA,TRBJ2-5,TRBD2,TGTGCCAGCAGCACTAGCGGGGCGCAAGAGACCCAGTACTTC,CASSTSGAQETQYF
TRBV5-4,NA,TRBJ2-2,NA,TGTGCCAGCAGCGCCGACAGTATGAACACCGGGGAGCTGTTTTTT,CASSADSMNTGELFF
TRBV4-2,NA,TRBJ2-2,NA,TGTGCCAGCAGCCAAGGGGGACTGAGCGGAGCTAACACCGGGGAGCTGTTTTTT,CASSQGGLSGANTGELFF
TRBV9,NA,TRBJ2-7,TRBD2,TGTGCCAGCAGCGCAGGGACTAACCCACCCTACGAGCAGTACTTC,CASSAGTNPPYEQYF
TRBV7-6,NA,TRBJ1-2,TRBD1,TGTGCCAGCAGCTCCACAGGGGGGATTGGCTACACCTTC,CASSSTGGIGYTF
TRBV29-1,NA,TRBJ1-5,TRBD1,TGCAGCGCTGGACAGGGGAGCAATCAGCCCCAGCATTTT,CSAGQGSNQPQHF
TRBV7-8,NA,TRBJ2-3,TRBD2,TGTGCCAGCAGCTTAGTACTAGCGGGCACAGATACGCAGTATTTT,CASSLVLAGTDTQYF
TRBV5-1,NA,TRBJ1-1,NA,TGCGCCAGCAGCGAAGACACGAACACTGAAGCTTTCTTT,CASSEDTNTEAFF
TRBV7-2,NA,TRBJ2-7,TRBD1,TGTGCCAGCAGGGCCGGACAGGTTCCCTACGAGCAGTACTTC,CASRAGQVPYEQYF
TRBV15,few,TRBJ1-2,NA,TGTGCCACCAGCACTGCCTCGGGTGGCTACACCTTC,CATSTASGGYTF
TRBV5-1,NA,TRBJ2-2,TRBD2,TGCGCCAGCAGCCTAGCGGGAGGGCCAAGCACCACCACCGGGGAGCTGTTTTTT,CASSLAGGPSTTTGELFF
TRBV4-3,NA,TRBJ1-2,NA,TGCGCCAGCAGCCTCCTGGACTCTCGAGGCGGCTACACCTTC,CASSLLDSRGGYTF
TRBV27,NA,TRBJ1-2,NA,TGTGCCAGCAGACTTCAGGGCAGCCGTTTTTATGGCTACACCTTC,CASRLQGSRFYGYTF
TRBV5-1,NA,TRBJ1-1,NA,TGCGCCAGCCGCTCCAACCTGGCAGGAAGTAATGAAGCTTTCTTT,CASRSNLAGSNEAFF
TRBV5-1,NA,TRBJ1-3,TRBD1,TGCGCCAGCAGCTTGGTCCCAGGGGGCTCTGGAAACACCATATATTTT,CASSLVPGGSGNTIYF
TRBV6-1,NA,TRBJ2-5,TRBD1,TGTGCCAGCAGTGAAACGGGGACAGTTCAAGAGACCCAGTACTTC,CASSETGTVQETQYF
TRBV21-1,NA,TRBJ1-5,NA,TGTGCCAGCAGCAAAGTTCCAGACAGGGGGCGTCAGCCCCAGCATTTT,CASSKVPDRGRQPQHF
TRBV5-1,few,TRBJ2-3,NA,TGCGCCAGCAGCTCTCACTTCACAGATACGCAGTATTTT,CASSSHFTDTQYF
TRBV5-4,few,TRBJ2-3,TRBD2,TGTGCCAGCAGCGGCGGACTAGCGGGGGCAGCAGATACGCAGTATTTT,CASSGGLAGAADTQYF
TRBV5-1,NA,TRBJ1-2,NA,TGCGCCAGCAGCTTGACAGGGAATGCTGGCTACACCTTC,CASSLTGNAGYTF
TRBV27,NA,TRBJ2-1,TRBD1,TGTGCCAGCAGTTTAATCGGGACAGGGAAGGTTGAGCAGTTCTTC,CASSLIGTGKVEQFF
TRBV5-4,NA,TRBJ2-7,NA,TGTGCCAGCAGCCCATTCTCCGCCGACAGGAACGGGGACGAGCAGTACTTC,CASSPFSADRNGDEQYF
TRBV18,once,TRBJ1-1,NA,TGTGCCAGCTCACCGGAACAGGGTAGGAGGACTGAAGCTTTCTTT,CASSPEQGRRTEAFF
TRBV6-5,NA,TRBJ2-7,TRBD2,TGTGCCAGCAGTCGTCGGGGGGGGGTTTACGAGCAGTACTTC,CASSRRGGVYEQYF
TRBV2,NA,TRBJ2-1,NA,TGTGCCAGCAGTGAAATGAAGCGGCCCTACAATGAGCAGTTCTTC,CASSEMKRPYNEQFF
TRBV4-2,NA,TRBJ2-3,TRBD2,TGTGCCAGCAGCCAGGAAAGCGGGGGAGGTACAGATACGCAGTATTTT,CASSQESGGGTDTQYF
TRBV4-1,NA,TRBJ2-1,TRBD2,TGCGCCAGCAGCCAACTTTCTAGCGGTATCTACAATGAGCAGTTCTTC,CASSQLSSGIYNEQFF
TRBV11-2,NA,TRBJ2-1,TRBD2,TGTGCCAGCAACATGGGAACGGGACTAGCGGACAATGAGCAGTTCTTC,CASNMGTGLADNEQFF
TRBV5-1,once,TRBJ2-7,TRBD2,TGCGCCAGCAGCCGAGGGACTAGCGGAAGCTCCTACGAGCAGTACTTC,CASSRGTSGSSYEQYF
TRBV7-2,NA,TRBJ2-1,TRBD1,TGTGCCAGCAGCGACCGGGACAGGCTCCACAATGAGCAGTTCTTC,CASSDRDRLHNEQFF
TRBV10-2,NA,TRBJ1-1,NA,TGCGCCAGCAGTGAGCTCTCGGCAGGGGTCGCTTTCTTT,CASSELSAGVAFF
TRBV15,NA,TRBJ1-1,NA,TGTGCCACCAGCAGAGACGGGTACACTGAAGCTTTCTTT,CATSRDGYTEAFF
TRBV4-2,NA,TRBJ2-3,TRBD2,TGTGCCAGCAGCGTCACTAGCGGGGGGGCCGTAGATACGCAGTATTTT,CASSVTSGGAVDTQYF
TRBV30,NA,TRBJ2-7,TRBD1,TGTGCCTGGAGCCCTCCTGGACAGGGGGCCACCTACGAGCAGTACTTC,CAWSPPGQGATYEQYF
TRBV29-1,NA,TRBJ1-1,TRBD1,TGCAGCGTGGGGACAGGGGGCACTGAAGCTTTCTTT,CSVGTGGTEAFF
TRBV30,NA,TRBJ2-2,NA,TGTGCCTGGAGTGTATATAGGGGCTGGAAAACCGGGGAGCTGTTTTTT,CAWSVYRGWKTGELFF
TRBV10-2,few,TRBJ2-1,TRBD2,TGCGCCAGCAGTGGACTAGCGGGAGGGCCTAGCTCCTACAATGAGCAGTTCTTC,CASSGLAGGPSSYNEQFF
TRBV9,NA,TRBJ2-2,NA,TGTGCCAGCAGGAACCGGGACACAAACACCGGGGAGCTGTTTTTT,CASRNRDTNTGELFF
TRBV27,NA,TRBJ1-1,NA,TGTGCCAGCAGTTTAGGGCCGAGCTTGAACACTGAAGCTTTCTTT,CASSLGPSLNTEAFF
TRBV11-3,NA,TRBJ2-1,NA,TGTGCCAGCAGCTTAAGTGGGGGCGACTACAATGAGCAGTTCTTC,CASSLSGGDYNEQFF
TRBV5-6,NA,TRBJ2-7,NA,TGTGCCAGCCAGAACAGGGCGGAGCAGTACTTC,CASQNRAEQYF
TRBV19,NA,TRBJ1-1,NA,TGTGCCAGTAGCTACTGGGAGACTGAAGCTTTCTTT,CASSYWETEAFF
TRBV6-5,few,TRBJ2-7,NA,TGTGCCAGCAGTTACTCGACAGGCTACGAGCAGTACTTC,CASSYSTGYEQYF
TRBV2,NA,TRBJ1-3,TRBD1,TGTGCCAGCAAGGTATCCGGGACAGTGAGCGGCACCATATATTTT,CASKVSGTVSGTIYF
TRBV2,NA,TRBJ1-2,TRBD1,TGTGCCAGCAGTCCAGACAGGGTTGGGGACTACACCTTC,CASSPDRVGDYTF
TRBV6-1,NA,TRBJ1-1,NA,TGTGCCAGCAGTGAAACATGGAGGACTGAAGCTTTCTTT,CASSETWRTEAFF
TRBV6-6,NA,TRBJ1-1,NA,TGTGCCAGCAGTCCGGCGGGGCGGGACACTGAAGCTTTCTTT,CASSPAGRDTEAFF
TRBV6-5,NA,TRBJ2-7,NA,TGTGCCAGCAGTCAGTCGCGCGGAGGGTTAGGCGAGCAGTACTTC,CASSQSRGGLGEQYF
TRBV14,once,TRBJ1-1,NA,TGTGCCAGCAGCCAATACGGGGGACTCCTCGGGGCTTTCTTT,CASSQYGGLLGAFF
TRBV27,NA,TRBJ2-3,NA,TGTGCCAGCCAAATGACCGGGGGGCACCCCACAGATACGCAGTATTTT,CASQMTGGHPTDTQYF
TRBV5-4,NA,TRBJ1-6,NA,TGTGCCAGCAAGGGAGAGGGCGCTTCACCCCTCCACTTT,CASKGEGASPLHF
TRBV6-5,NA,TRBJ2-2,NA,TGTGCCAGCGGTCGGGGGTCCGGGGAGCTGTTTTTT,CASGRGSGELFF
TRBV5-6,NA,TRBJ1-6,NA,TGTGCCAGCAGCTTAGGGGTAGGCAATTCACCCCTCCACTTT,CASSLGVGNSPLHF